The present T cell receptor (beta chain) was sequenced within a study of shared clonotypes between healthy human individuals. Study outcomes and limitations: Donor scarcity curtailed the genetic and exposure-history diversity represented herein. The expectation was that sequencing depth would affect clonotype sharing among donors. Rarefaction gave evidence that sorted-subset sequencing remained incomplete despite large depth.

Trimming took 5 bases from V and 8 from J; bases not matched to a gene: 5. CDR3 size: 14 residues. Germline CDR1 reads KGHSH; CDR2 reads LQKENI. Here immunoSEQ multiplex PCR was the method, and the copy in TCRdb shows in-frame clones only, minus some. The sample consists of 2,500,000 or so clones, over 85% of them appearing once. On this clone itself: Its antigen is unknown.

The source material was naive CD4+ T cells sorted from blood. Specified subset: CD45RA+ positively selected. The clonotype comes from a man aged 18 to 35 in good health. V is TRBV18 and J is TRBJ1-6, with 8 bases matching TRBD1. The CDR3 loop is CASSRTGRDSPLHF. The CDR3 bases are TGTGCCAGCTCAAGGACAGGGCGCGATTCACCCCTCCACTTT.